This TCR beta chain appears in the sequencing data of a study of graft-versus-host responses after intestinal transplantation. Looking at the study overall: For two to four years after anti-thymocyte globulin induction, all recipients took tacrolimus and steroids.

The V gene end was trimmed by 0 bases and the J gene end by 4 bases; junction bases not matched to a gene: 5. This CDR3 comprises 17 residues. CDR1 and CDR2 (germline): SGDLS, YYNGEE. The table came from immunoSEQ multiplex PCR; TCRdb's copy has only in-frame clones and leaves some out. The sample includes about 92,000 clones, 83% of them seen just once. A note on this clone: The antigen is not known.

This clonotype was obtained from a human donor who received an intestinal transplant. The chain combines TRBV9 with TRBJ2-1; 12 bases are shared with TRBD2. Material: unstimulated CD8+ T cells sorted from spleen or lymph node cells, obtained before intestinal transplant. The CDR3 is CASSVEGGTSGYNEQFF. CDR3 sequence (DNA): TGTGCCAGCAGCGTAGAGGGTGGGACTAGCGGGTACAATGAGCAGTTCTTC. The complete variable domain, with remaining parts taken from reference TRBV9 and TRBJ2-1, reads DSGVTQTPKHLITATGQRVTLRCSPRSGDLSVYWYQQSLDQGLQFLIQYYNGEERAKGNILERFSAQQFPDLHSELNLSSLELGDSALYFCASSVEGGTSGYNEQFFGPGTRLTVL.